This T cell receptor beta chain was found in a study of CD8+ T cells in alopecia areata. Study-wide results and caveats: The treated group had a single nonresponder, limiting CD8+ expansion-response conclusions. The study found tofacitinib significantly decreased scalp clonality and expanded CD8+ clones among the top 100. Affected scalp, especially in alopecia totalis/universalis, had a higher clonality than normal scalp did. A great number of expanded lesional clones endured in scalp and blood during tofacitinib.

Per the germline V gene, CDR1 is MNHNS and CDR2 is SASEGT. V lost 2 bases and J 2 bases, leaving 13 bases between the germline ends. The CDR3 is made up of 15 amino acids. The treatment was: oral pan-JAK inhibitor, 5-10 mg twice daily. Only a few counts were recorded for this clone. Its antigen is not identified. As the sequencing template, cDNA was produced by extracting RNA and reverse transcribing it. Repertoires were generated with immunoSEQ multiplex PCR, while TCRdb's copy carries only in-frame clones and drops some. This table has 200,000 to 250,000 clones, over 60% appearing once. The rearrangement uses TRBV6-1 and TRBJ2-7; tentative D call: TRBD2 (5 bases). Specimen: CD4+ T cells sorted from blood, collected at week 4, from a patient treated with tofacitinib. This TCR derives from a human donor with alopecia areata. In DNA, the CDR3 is TGTGCCAGCAGTGAATTACCGGGATCACCCTACGAGCAGTACTTC. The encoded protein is CASSELPGSPYEQYF.